This T cell receptor (beta chain) was identified during a study of cytomegalovirus exposure and HLA in healthy donors. The overall study: The Caucasian-associated ancestry cluster held over 65% of 398 genotyped donors.

Study results and limitations: Follow-up analysis seemed to connect common viral pathogens with several of the most significant clusters identified. The study designated fewer than 200 TCR beta chains cytomegalovirus-associated. Sequencing probably produced one cluster of sequence variants that were highly shared.

There are 16 residues in the CDR3. CDR1 and CDR2 (germline): SGHRS, YFSETQ. The trim removed 2 bases at V and 0 bases at J, leaving 2 bases unmatched. As for this clone: Its antigen is still unknown.

Primers: 60 Vbeta forward and 13 Jbeta reverse. Some clones are missing from TCRdb's copy, which holds only in-frame ones; the method was immunoSEQ multiplex PCR. The sample has some 160,000 clones; 81% are singletons. What was sequenced was PBMCs. V is TRBV5-1 and J is TRBJ2-5; 12 nucleotides line up with TRBD2. The source is a man aged 50-59 years in good health and CMV-seropositive. The DNA of the CDR3 is TGCGCCAGCAGCTTAACTAGCGGGGGGTACCAAGAGACCCAGTACTTC. It codes for CASSLTSGGYQETQYF.